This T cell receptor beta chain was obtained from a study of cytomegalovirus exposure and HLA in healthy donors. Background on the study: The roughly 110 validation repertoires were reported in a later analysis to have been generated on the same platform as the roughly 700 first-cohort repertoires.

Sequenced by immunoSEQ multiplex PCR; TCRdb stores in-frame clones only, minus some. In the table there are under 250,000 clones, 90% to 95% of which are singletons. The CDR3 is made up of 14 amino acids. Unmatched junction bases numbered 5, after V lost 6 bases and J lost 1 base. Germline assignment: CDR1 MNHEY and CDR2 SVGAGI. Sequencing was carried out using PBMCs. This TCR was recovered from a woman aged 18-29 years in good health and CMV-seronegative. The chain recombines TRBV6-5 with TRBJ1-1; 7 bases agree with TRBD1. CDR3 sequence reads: CASRPRGANTEAFF. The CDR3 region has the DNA TGTGCCAGCAGACCCAGGGGGGCGAACACTGAAGCTTTCTTT.